This TCR beta chain was retrieved from a study of T cell responses to AZD1222 COVID-19 vaccine. The study's findings and limits: Reports indicate that nearly half of spike-specific TCRs are directed at unmutated variant regions. Repertoires were collected only later (after the peak T cell response had occurred).

This CDR3 comprises 15 residues. Germline V gives CDR1 SGHRS, CDR2 YFSETQ. Deletions cut 2 bases from V and 1 base from J, with 12 bases between. Recipients boosted at about 4 weeks or about 12 weeks are pooled. As for this clone: The antigen remains undetermined.

The table came from immunoSEQ multiplex PCR; TCRdb's copy has only in-frame clones and leaves some out. The table lists 180,000 or so clones, over 85% of them singletons. This sample comprised peripheral blood, obtained 28 days after the second AZD1222 dose. This chain joins TRBV5-1 and TRBJ1-1; no clear D gene. This TCR was recovered from an adult who received the AZD1222 COVID-19 vaccine. The CDR3: CASSFSGTKNTEAFF. The CDR3 nucleotides read TGCGCCAGCAGCTTCAGTGGCACCAAGAACACTGAAGCTTTCTTT.